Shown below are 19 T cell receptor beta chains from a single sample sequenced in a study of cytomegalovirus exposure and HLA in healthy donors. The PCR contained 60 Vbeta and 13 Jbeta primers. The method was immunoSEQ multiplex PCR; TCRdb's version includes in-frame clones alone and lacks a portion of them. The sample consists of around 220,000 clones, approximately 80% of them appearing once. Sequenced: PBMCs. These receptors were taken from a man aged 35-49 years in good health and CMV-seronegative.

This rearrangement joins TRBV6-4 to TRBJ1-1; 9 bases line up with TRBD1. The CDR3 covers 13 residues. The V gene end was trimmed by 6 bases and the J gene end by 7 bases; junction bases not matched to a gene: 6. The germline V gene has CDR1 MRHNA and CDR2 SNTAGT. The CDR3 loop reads CASSKGQGGEAFF. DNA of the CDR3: TGTGCCAGCAGCAAGGGACAGGGCGGTGAAGCTTTCTTT.

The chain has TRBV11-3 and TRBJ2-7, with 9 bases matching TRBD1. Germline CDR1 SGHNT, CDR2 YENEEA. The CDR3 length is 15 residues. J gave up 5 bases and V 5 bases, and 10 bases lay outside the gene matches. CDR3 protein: CASSPGTGSIHEQYF. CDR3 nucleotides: TGTGCCAGCAGCCCCGGGACAGGGAGTATCCACGAGCAGTACTTC.

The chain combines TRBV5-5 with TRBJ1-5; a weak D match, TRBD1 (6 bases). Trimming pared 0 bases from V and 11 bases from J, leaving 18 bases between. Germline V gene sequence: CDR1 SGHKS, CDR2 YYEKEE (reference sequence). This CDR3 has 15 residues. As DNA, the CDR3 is TGTGCCAGCAGCTTGGGACAGGAAGGGATTGGGGCCCAGCATTTT. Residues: CASSLGQEGIGAQHF.

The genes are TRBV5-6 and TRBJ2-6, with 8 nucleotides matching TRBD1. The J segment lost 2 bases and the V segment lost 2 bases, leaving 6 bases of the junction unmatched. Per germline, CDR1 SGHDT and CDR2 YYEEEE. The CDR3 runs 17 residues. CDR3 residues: CASSFVTGGTGANVLTF. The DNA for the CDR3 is TGTGCCAGCAGCTTTGTAACAGGGGGTACTGGGGCCAACGTCCTGACTTTC.

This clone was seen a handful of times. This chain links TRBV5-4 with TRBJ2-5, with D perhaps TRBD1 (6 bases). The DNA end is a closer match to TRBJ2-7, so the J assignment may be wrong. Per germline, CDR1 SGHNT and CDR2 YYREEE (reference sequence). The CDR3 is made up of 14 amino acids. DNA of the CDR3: TGTGCCAGCAGCTTTAAAGGACAGACCTACGAGCAGTACTTC. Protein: CASSFKGQTYEQYF.

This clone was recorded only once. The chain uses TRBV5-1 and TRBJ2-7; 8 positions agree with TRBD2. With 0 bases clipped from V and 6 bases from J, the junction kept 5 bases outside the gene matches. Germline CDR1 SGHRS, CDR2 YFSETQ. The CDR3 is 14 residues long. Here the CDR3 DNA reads TGCGCCAGCAGCTTGGAAGGGACTAGTGGCGAGCAGTACTTC. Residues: CASSLEGTSGEQYF.

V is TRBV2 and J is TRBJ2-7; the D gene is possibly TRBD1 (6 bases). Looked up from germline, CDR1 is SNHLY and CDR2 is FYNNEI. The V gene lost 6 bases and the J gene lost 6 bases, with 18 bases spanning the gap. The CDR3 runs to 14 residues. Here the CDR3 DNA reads TGTGCCAGCAGGCCGGGACACGACCGTCGCGAGCAGTACTTC. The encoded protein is CASRPGHDRREQYF.

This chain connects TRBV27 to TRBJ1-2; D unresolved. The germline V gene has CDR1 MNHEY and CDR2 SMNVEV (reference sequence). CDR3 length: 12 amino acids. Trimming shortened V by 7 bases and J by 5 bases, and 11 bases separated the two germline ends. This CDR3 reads CASKGGGYGYTF. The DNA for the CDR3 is TGTGCCAGCAAAGGAGGAGGATATGGCTACACCTTC.

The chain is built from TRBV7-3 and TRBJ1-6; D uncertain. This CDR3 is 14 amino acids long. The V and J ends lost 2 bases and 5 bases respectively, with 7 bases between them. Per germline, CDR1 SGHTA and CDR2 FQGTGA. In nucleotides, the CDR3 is TGTGCCAGCAGCTTAGCGGGGAATAATTCACCCCTCCACTTT. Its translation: CASSLAGNNSPLHF.

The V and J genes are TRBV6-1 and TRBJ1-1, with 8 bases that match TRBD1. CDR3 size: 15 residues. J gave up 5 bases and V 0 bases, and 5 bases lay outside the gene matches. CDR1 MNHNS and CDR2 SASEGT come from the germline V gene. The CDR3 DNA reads TGTGCCAGCAGTGAAGCTAAGGACAGGGTGACTGAAGCTTTCTTT. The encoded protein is CASSEAKDRVTEAFF.

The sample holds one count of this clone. CDR3 protein: CASSSRDSGKAFF. In DNA form, the CDR3 reads TGTGCCAGCAGCTCCCGGGACAGCGGTAAAGCTTTCTTT. V gene TRBV5-6 combines with J gene TRBJ1-1; 7 bases agree with TRBD1. Trimming cost V 3 bases and J 9 bases; bases outside gene matches: 8. The germline V gene has CDR1 SGHDT and CDR2 YYEEEE. This CDR3 region has 13 residues.

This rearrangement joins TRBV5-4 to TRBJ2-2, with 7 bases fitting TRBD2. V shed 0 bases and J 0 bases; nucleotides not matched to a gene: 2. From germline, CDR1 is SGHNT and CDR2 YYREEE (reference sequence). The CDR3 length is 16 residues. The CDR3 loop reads CASSLEAGTNTGELFF. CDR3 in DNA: TGTGCCAGCAGCTTGGAAGCGGGGACGAACACCGGGGAGCTGTTTTTT.

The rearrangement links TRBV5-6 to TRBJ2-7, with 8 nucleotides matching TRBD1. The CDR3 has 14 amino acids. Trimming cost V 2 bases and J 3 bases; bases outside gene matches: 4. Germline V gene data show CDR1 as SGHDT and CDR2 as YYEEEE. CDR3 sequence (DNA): TGTGCCAGCAGCTTTGACGACAGGGGCTACGAGCAGTACTTC. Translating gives CASSFDDRGYEQYF.

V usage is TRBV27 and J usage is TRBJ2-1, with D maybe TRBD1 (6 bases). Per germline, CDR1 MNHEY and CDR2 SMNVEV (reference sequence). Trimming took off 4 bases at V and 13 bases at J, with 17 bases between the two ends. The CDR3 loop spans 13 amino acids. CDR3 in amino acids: CASSSSGQRSQFF. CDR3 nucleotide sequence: TGTGCCAGCAGTTCCTCCGGACAGCGTAGCCAGTTCTTC.

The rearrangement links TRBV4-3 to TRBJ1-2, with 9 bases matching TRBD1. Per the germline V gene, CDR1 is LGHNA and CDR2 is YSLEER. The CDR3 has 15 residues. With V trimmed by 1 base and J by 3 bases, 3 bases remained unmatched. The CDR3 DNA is TGCGCCAGCAGCCAAGTGGGGACAGGGCACTATGGCTACACCTTC. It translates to CASSQVGTGHYGYTF.

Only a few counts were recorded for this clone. CDR3 coding DNA: TGTGCCAGCAGCTTAACAGGCTCCTACAATGAGCAGTTCTTC. This codes for CASSLTGSYNEQFF. The V and J genes are TRBV7-6 and TRBJ2-1, with D perhaps matching TRBD1 (5 bases). The CDR3 covers 14 residues. The V gene lost 2 bases and the J gene lost 0 bases, with 5 bases spanning the gap. CDR1 and CDR2 (germline): SGHVS, FNYEAQ.

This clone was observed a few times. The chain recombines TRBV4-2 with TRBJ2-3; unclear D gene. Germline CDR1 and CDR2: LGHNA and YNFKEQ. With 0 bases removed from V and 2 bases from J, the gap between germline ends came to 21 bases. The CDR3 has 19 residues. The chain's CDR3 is CASSQDPTLGSPFTDTQYF. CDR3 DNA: TGTGCCAGCAGCCAAGATCCCACCCTGGGCTCACCCTTCACAGATACGCAGTATTTT.

Here the CDR3 reads CASSRLGSYEQYF. CDR3 in DNA: TGTGCCAGCAGTCGACTGGGCTCCTACGAGCAGTACTTC. The rearrangement uses TRBV28 and TRBJ2-7; D gene ambiguous. CDR3 length: 13 amino acids. Germline-derived CDR1 and CDR2 are MDHEN and SYDVKM. V lost 5 bases to trimming and J lost 0 bases, with 8 bases between them.

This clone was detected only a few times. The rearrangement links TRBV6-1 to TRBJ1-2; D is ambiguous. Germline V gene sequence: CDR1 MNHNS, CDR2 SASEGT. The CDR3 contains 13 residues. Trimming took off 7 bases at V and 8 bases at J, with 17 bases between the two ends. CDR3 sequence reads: CASILDLGSGYTF. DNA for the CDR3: TGTGCCAGCATCCTGGATCTCGGGTCGGGCTACACCTTC.